The 19 T cell receptor beta chains below all came from one sample that was sequenced in a study of PD-1 blockade in classical Hodgkin lymphoma (dated by TCRdb to the early 2020s). The library came from the immunoSEQ multiplex PCR assay. This immuneACCESS table, as held by TCRdb, lists in-frame sequences with V and J called but not all clones. Of the missing ones, under half trace to an unresolved V gene in checked studies; the others have no known cause. The sample table contains 9,500 to 12,000 clones; only one count was recorded for about four fifths of them. The ten largest make up approximately 40% of the sample. Explained via the paper, the time point label denotes: cycle 1 day 1 (C1D1), immediately before nivolumab initiation. All trial patients had relapsed after autologous stem cell transplantation, with cohorts A, B and C differing in prior brentuximab vedotin exposure. Magnetic negative selection with a Miltenyi CD8+ T cell isolation kit was used to purify CD8+ T cells from thawed PBMCs.

The sample consisted of CD8+ T cells from blood, taken at baseline. Source of these receptors: a human donor with classical Hodgkin lymphoma.

The chain uses TRBV2 and TRBJ2-7; maybe TRBD1 (5 bases). The germline gives CDR1 SNHLY, CDR2 FYNNEI. This CDR3 comprises 16 residues. Trimming pared 1 base from V and 4 bases from J, leaving 17 bases between. The CDR3 sequence is CASSEVRAGNGYEQYF. In nucleotides, the CDR3 is TGTGCCAGCAGTGAAGTTAGGGCAGGGAATGGGTACGAGCAGTACTTC.

The chain joins TRBV14 to TRBJ1-3; D remains unclear. The CDR3 is 15 amino acids. Trimming cost V 4 bases and J 1 base, with 11 bases left between them. Germline lookup yields CDR1 SGHDN and CDR2 FVKESK. The CDR3 sequence is CASSPLYLSGNTIYF. The CDR3 bases are TGTGCCAGCAGCCCCTTATATCTGTCTGGAAACACCATATATTTT.

J is TRBJ2-1 and V is TRBV19; tentatively, D is TRBD2 (6 bases). There are 17 residues in the CDR3. The V end was cut by 2 bases, the J end by 8 bases, with 22 bases between. Germline V gene data show CDR1 as LNHDA and CDR2 as SQIVND (reference sequence). In nucleotides, the CDR3 is TGTGCCAGTAGTATATTGGGCCCGGGACTTGGCGACGATGAGCAGTTCTTC. Amino acids: CASSILGPGLGDDEQFF.

The V and J genes are TRBV5-4 and TRBJ2-1; 11 bases line up with TRBD2. Germline loops: CDR1 SGHNT, CDR2 YYREEE (reference sequence). V lost 2 bases and J lost 4; bases outside the gene matches: 8. CDR3 length equals 17 residues. The CDR3 loop reads CASSFMTSGIQYNEQFF. CDR3 in DNA: TGTGCCAGCAGCTTTATGACTAGCGGGATTCAATACAATGAGCAGTTCTTC.

This chain uses TRBV10-3 with TRBJ2-7; a weak D match, TRBD1 (5 bases). The CDR3 has 13 residues. Germline V gene lookup returns CDR1 ENHRY and CDR2 SYGVKD. V was cut by 3 bases and J by 7 bases, with 13 bases left in between. In nucleotides, the CDR3 is TGTGCCATCAGTGATCGTACAGGAACGGAGCAGTACTTC. This sequence encodes CAISDRTGTEQYF.

In DNA, the CDR3 is TGTGCCAGCAGCTGGGACGGAAACTATGGCTACACCTTC. This sequence encodes CASSWDGNYGYTF. The chain has TRBV9 and TRBJ1-2; weak D call: TRBD1 (5 bases). Germline V CDR1 and CDR2: SGDLS, YYNGEE. The CDR3 loop spans 13 amino acids. V lost 4 bases and J 2 bases, leaving 9 bases between the germline ends.

This chain links TRBV25-1 with TRBJ2-5, with D hard to call. The CDR3 runs to 13 residues. CDR1 and CDR2 from the germline V gene are MGHDK and SYGVNS. Between the trimmed V and J ends, which lost 6 bases and 2 bases, there was a span of 10 bases. DNA for the CDR3: TGTGCCAGCAGGTCCGGGCTTCAAGAGACCCAGTACTTC. This gives the protein CASRSGLQETQYF. The variable domain in full, with the rest retrieved from reference TRBV25-1 and TRBJ2-5, is EADIYQTPRYLVIGTGKKITLECSQTMGHDKMYWYQQDPGMELHLIHYSYGVNSTEKGDLSSESTVSRIRTEHFPLTLESARPSHTSQYLCASRSGLQETQYFGPGTRLLVL.

The V gene is TRBV27, the J gene TRBJ2-1, with D tentatively TRBD1 or TRBD2 (5 bases each). CDR1 and CDR2 from the germline V gene are MNHEY and SMNVEV (reference sequence). The CDR3 runs 14 residues. Deletions cut 4 bases from V and 3 bases from J, with 10 bases between. CDR3 sequence reads: CASSSRDGYNEQFF. In DNA form, the CDR3 reads TGTGCCAGCAGTTCACGGGACGGCTACAATGAGCAGTTCTTC.

The chain carries TRBV10-3 and TRBJ2-3; D might be TRBD2 (5 bases). V shed 5 bases and J shed 0 bases, with 9 bases lying between them. The CDR3 totals 14 residues. Germline V gives CDR1 ENHRY, CDR2 SYGVKD. The DNA of the CDR3 is TGTGCCATCAGTAGCGGCCTTAGCACAGATACGCAGTATTTT. Its protein is CAISSGLSTDTQYF.

The chain couples TRBV29-1 to TRBJ1-5, with 10 nucleotides matching TRBD1. V shed 6 bases, J shed 4 bases, and the junction held 9 bases outside the gene matches. There are 15 residues in the CDR3. Per the germline V gene, CDR1 is SQVTM and CDR2 is ANQGSEA. The CDR3 loop is CSVGGTGDRNQPQHF. CDR3 coding DNA: TGCAGCGTAGGAGGGACAGGGGATCGTAATCAGCCCCAGCATTTT. Supplemented by reference TRBV29-1 and TRBJ1-5, the full variable domain reads SAVISQKPSRDICQRGTSLTIQCQVDSQVTMMFWYRQQPGQSLTLIATANQGSEATYESGFVIDKFPISRPNLTFSTLTVSNMSPEDSSIYLCSVGGTGDRNQPQHFGDGTRLSIL.

V and J are TRBV4-3 and TRBJ2-1; D remains ambiguous. Germline values: CDR1 LGHNA, CDR2 YSLEER. This CDR3 is built from 13 residues. The ends were cut back, 3 bases at V and 9 bases at J, with 12 bases in the middle. CDR3: CASSHTTAAEQFF. The DNA for the CDR3 is TGCGCCAGCAGCCATACAACTGCCGCTGAGCAGTTCTTC.

This rearrangement joins TRBV4-3 to TRBJ1-1, with 8 bases fitting TRBD1. Germline V gene data show CDR1 as LGHNA and CDR2 as YSLEER. V lost 4 bases and J lost 1; bases outside the gene matches: 2. The CDR3 sequence is 14 residues long. The CDR3 nucleotides are TGCGCCAGCAGCCCCGGGACAGGGAACACTGAAGCTTTCTTT. Amino acids: CASSPGTGNTEAFF.

The chain is built from TRBV7-2 and TRBJ2-1; D is perhaps TRBD2 (5 bases). V lost 5 bases, J lost 6 bases, and 17 bases lay in between. Germline values: CDR1 SGHTA, CDR2 FQGNSA. The CDR3 runs to 15 residues. CDR3 residues: CASSATSGPLNEQFF. As DNA, the CDR3 is TGTGCCAGCAGCGCAACAAGCGGACCCCTCAATGAGCAGTTCTTC.

The V gene is TRBV4-1, the J gene TRBJ2-5, with 16 bases fitting TRBD2. V gave up 4 bases and J gave up 5 bases; unmatched junction bases: 7. This CDR3 is 17 amino acids long. Germline CDR1 reads MGHRA; CDR2 reads YSYEKL. The CDR3 DNA reads as TGCGCCAGCAGCCCAGGGACTAGCGGGAGGGCCGTGGAGACCCAGTACTTC. This translates into CASSPGTSGRAVETQYF.

The V call is TRBV7-2, the J call TRBJ2-5; tentatively, D is TRBD2 (6 bases). The end of the DNA fits TRBJ2-7 better, so the J call may be wrong. This CDR3 comprises 15 residues. Germline V gives CDR1 SGHTA, CDR2 FQGNSA. CDR3 bases: TGTGCCAGCAGCTCGCTTCCGGGACTGCTGTACGAGCAGTACTTC. Amino acid sequence: CASSSLPGLLYEQYF.

The chain combines TRBV27 with TRBJ2-7, with 7 bases fitting TRBD1. CDR1 MNHEY and CDR2 SMNVEV come from the germline V gene (reference sequence). V lost 5 bases to trimming and J lost 3 bases; unmatched junction nucleotides: 7. The CDR3 contains 14 residues. The CDR3 sequence: CASSPETGIYEQYF. CDR3 coding DNA: TGTGCCAGCAGTCCTGAGACAGGGATCTACGAGCAGTACTTC.

This CDR3 reads CASSWGQAAYEQYF. The CDR3 nucleotides read TGTGCCAGCAGTTGGGGACAGGCTGCCTACGAGCAGTACTTC. The chain links TRBV27 to TRBJ2-7; 8 bases map to TRBD1. The germline CDR1 and CDR2 sequences are MNHEY and SMNVEV (reference sequence). The CDR3 covers 14 residues. J gave up 2 bases and V 4 bases, and 4 bases lay outside the gene matches.

The chain recombines TRBV28 with TRBJ2-1; 8 bases line up with TRBD2. In germline, CDR1 is MDHEN, CDR2 SYDVKM. Losses at the gene ends were 6 bases for V and 6 bases for J; bases not matched to a gene: 13. The CDR3 is 16 amino acids. CDR3 sequence (DNA): TGTGCCAGCAGCCGAACCCCGGGAGGGCCTCTCAATGAGCAGTTCTTC. Amino acid sequence: CASSRTPGGPLNEQFF.

This CDR3 is CASGEDLLNTEAFF. The CDR3 bases are TGTGCCAGCGGAGAGGACTTACTGAACACTGAAGCTTTCTTT. This rearrangement joins TRBV7-9 to TRBJ1-1; D is ambiguous. CDR1 and CDR2 from the germline V gene are SEHNR and FQNEAQ (reference sequence). Trimming cost V 8 bases and J 0 bases, with 13 bases left between them. CDR3 size: 14 residues.